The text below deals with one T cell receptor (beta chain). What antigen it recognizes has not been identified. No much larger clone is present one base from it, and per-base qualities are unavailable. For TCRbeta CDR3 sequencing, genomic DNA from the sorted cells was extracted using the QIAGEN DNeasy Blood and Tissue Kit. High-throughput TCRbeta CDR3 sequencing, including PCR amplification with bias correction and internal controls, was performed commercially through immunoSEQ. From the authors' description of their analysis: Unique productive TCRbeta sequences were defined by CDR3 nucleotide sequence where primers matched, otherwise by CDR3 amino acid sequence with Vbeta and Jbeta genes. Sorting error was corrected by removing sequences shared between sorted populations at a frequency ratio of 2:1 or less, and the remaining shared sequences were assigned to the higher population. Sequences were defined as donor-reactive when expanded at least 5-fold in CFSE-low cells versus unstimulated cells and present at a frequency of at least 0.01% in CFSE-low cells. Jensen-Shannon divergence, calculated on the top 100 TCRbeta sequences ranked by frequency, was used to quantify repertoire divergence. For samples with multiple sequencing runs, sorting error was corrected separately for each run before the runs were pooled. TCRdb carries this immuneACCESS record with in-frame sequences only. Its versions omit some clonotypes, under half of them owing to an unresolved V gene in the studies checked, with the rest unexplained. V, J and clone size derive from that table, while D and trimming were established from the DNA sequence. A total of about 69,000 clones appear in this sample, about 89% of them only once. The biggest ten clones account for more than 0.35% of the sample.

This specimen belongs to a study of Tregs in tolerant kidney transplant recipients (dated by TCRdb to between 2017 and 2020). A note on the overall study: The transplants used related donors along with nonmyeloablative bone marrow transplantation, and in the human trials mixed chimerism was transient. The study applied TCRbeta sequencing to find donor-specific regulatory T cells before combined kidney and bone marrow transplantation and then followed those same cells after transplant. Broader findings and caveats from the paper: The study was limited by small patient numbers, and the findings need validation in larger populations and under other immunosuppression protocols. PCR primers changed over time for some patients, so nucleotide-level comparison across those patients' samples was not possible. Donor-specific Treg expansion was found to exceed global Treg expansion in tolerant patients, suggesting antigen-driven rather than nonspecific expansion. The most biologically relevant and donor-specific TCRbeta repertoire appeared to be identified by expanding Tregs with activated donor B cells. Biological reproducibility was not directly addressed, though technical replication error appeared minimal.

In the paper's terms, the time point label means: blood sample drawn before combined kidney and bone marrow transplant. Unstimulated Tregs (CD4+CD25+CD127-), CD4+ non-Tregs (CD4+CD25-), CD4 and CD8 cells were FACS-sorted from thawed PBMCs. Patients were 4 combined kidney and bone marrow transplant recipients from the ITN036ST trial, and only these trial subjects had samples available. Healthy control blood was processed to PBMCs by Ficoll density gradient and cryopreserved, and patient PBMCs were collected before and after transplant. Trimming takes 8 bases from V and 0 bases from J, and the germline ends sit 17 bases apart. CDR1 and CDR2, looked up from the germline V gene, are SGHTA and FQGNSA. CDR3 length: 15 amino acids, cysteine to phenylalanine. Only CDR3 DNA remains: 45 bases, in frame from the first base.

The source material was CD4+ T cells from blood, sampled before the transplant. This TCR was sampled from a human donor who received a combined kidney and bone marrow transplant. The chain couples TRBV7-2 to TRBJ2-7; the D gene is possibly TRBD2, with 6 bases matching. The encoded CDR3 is CASRLSGSSSYEQYF. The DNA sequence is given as TGTGCCAGCCGACTCTCCGGGAGTAGCTCCTACGAGCAGTACTTC.